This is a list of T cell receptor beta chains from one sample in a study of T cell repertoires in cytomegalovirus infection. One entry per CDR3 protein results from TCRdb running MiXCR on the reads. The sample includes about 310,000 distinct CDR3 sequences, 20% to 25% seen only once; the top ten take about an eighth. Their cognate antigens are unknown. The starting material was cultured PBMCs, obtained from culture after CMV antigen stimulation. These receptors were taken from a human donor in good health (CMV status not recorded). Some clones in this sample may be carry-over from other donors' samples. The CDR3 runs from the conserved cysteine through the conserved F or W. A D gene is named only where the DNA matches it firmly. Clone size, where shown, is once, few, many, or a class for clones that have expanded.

CASTKREGLWEQFF	TGTGCCAGTACTAAGCGGGAGGGTCTGTGGGAGCAGTTCTTC	TRBD2	.	TRBV19	TRBJ2-1
CASSLHRTNYNEHFF	TGCGCCAGCAGCCTCCACAGGACTAACTACAATGAGCATTTCTTC	.	.	TRBV4-1	TRBJ2-1
CSASYLQNTEAFF	TGCAGTGCTAGTTATCTCCAAAACACTGAAGCTTTCTTT	.	many	TRBV20-1	TRBJ1-1
CSEKLAGGYNEQFF	TGCAGCGAGAAGCTAGCGGGAGGATACAATGAGCAGTTCTTC	TRBD2	.	TRBV29-1	TRBJ2-1
CATSSSIYTEAFF	TGTGCCACCAGCAGCAGTATCTACACTGAAGCTTTCTTT	.	few	TRBV15	TRBJ1-1
CASSLGYNTEAFF	TGTGCCAGCAGCCTGGGTTATAACACTGAAGCTTTCTTT	.	.	TRBV6-2/TRBV6-3	TRBJ1-1
CASSWNPMTSGYTF	TGTGCCAGCAGTTGGAACCCAATGACATCTGGCTACACCTTC	.	few	TRBV6-5	TRBJ1-2
CASSQSGSWLQETQYF	TGTGCCAGCAGCCAAAGCGGGAGTTGGCTCCAAGAGACCCAGTACTTC	TRBD2	many	TRBV7-2	TRBJ2-5
CAISYTGERQTQYF	TGTGCCATCAGTTACACGGGAGAGAGACAGACCCAGTACTTC	.	few	TRBV10-3	TRBJ2-5
CASSYSNRWQSNTEAFF	TGTGCCAGCAGTTACTCGAACAGGTGGCAATCGAACACTGAAGCTTTCTTT	.	few	TRBV6-5	TRBJ1-1
CASSPETGGWQPQHF	TGTGCCAGCTCACCGGAGACAGGGGGGTGGCAGCCCCAGCATTTT	TRBD1	few	TRBV18	TRBJ1-5
CASSFGQENIQYF	TGTGCCAGCAGTTTCGGACAGGAAAACATTCAGTACTTC	TRBD1	few	TRBV12-3/TRBV12-4	TRBJ2-4
CASSQVGSGTEAFF	TGCGCCAGCAGCCAAGTAGGGAGCGGGACTGAAGCTTTCTTT	.	few	TRBV4-1	TRBJ1-1
CASSFRGGTEAFF	TGTGCCAGCAGCTTTCGGGGGGGCACTGAAGCTTTCTTT	.	many	TRBV7-2	TRBJ1-1
CASSPGPVPYNEQFF	TGTGCTAGCAGCCCAGGGCCGGTCCCCTACAATGAGCAGTTCTTC	.	.	TRBV7-7	TRBJ2-1
CASSINDGWNEQFF	TGTGCCAGTAGTATAAACGACGGTTGGAATGAGCAGTTCTTC	.	.	TRBV19	TRBJ2-1
CASSFPRSDTEAFF	TGTGCCAGCAGCTTCCCCCGGTCGGACACTGAAGCTTTCTTT	.	many	TRBV11-3	TRBJ1-1
CATAGTSGGGSNEQFF	TGTGCCACCGCCGGGACTAGCGGGGGGGGGTCAAATGAGCAGTTCTTC	TRBD2	.	TRBV24-1	TRBJ2-1
CASRIAGGTDTQYF	TGTGCCAGCAGGATAGCGGGGGGCACAGATACGCAGTATTTT	TRBD2	many	TRBV7-2	TRBJ2-3